These T cell receptor beta chains were read from a single sample in a study of T cell responses to AZD1222 COVID-19 vaccine. The table came from immunoSEQ multiplex PCR; TCRdb's copy has only in-frame clones and leaves some out. This sample has some 86,000 clones, with about 84% found just once. The source was peripheral blood, collected on day 0 of AZD1222 vaccination. The receptors here all came from an adult in good health. CDR3s include the opening cysteine and the closing phenylalanine or tryptophan. The D gene is left open where the match is weak. Clone sizes are given selectively: once, few, many, or a class where the clone is expanded.

v_call	d_call	j_call	clone_size	cdr3_nt	cdr3_aa
TRBV5-1	.	TRBJ1-2	.	TGCGCCAGCAGCTTTGTGGGCGCGGATGGCTACACCTTC	CASSFVGADGYTF
TRBV5-6	.	TRBJ2-7	.	TGTGCCAGCAGCTTGATGGGGGCGCGTAACTCCTACGAGCAGTACTTC	CASSLMGARNSYEQYF
TRBV7-2	.	TRBJ2-7	.	TGTGCCAGCAGCTTAGGGGACATCCTCAACGAGCAGTACTTC	CASSLGDILNEQYF
TRBV5-1	.	TRBJ1-1	.	TGCGCCAGCAGCCCGGCAGGAGCCACTGAAGCTTTCTTT	CASSPAGATEAFF
TRBV28	.	TRBJ1-2	.	TGTGCCAGCAGTTTGCCTAGGGACGACGGCTACACCTTC	CASSLPRDDGYTF
TRBV2	.	TRBJ2-6	.	TGTGCCAGCAGTGACCTGTTGGCGGGGCGCTCTGGGGCCAACGTCCTGACTTTC	CASSDLLAGRSGANVLTF
TRBV2	.	TRBJ2-7	.	TGTGCCAGCGTGGACAGACCAGGCTACGAGCAGTACTTC	CASVDRPGYEQYF
TRBV9	TRBD1	TRBJ1-6	.	TGTGCCAGCAGCGTGAAGGGGGGACAGTATAATTCACCCCTCCACTTT	CASSVKGGQYNSPLHF
TRBV7-2	.	TRBJ2-5	.	TGTGCCAGCAGCGATGACGGCGTAAGGCAAGAGACCCAGTACTTC	CASSDDGVRQETQYF
TRBV19	.	TRBJ1-1	.	TGTGCCAGTAGCACCGGGACGGCGAACACTGAAGCTTTCTTT	CASSTGTANTEAFF
TRBV6-1	.	TRBJ1-2	.	TGTGCCAGCAGTGACATCGGCTTGCAGGACGCGAATGGCTACACCTTC	CASSDIGLQDANGYTF
TRBV7-9	.	TRBJ1-6	.	TGTGCCAGCAGCTTATGGGAAATTGGGAATTCACCCCTCCACTTT	CASSLWEIGNSPLHF
TRBV30	TRBD1	TRBJ1-2	.	TGTGCCTGGAGTCACGGACAGGGAAAACTGGCTAACTATGGCTACACCTTC	CAWSHGQGKLANYGYTF
TRBV28	.	TRBJ1-5	.	TGTGCCAGTAGCAGTTTAACCAGGATCAGCAATCAGCCCCAGCATTTT	CASSSLTRISNQPQHF
TRBV19	TRBD1	TRBJ1-2	.	TGTGCCAGTAGTTCCGGGACAGGGGCCCCCGCTAACTATGGCTACACCTTC	CASSSGTGAPANYGYTF
TRBV2	TRBD1	TRBJ2-2	.	TGTGCCAGCAGTGAAGTGGGGACAGGAGCCGGGGAGCTGTTTTTT	CASSEVGTGAGELFF
TRBV19	TRBD1	TRBJ2-7	.	TGTGCCAGTAGTACATCAGACAGGGGGCCCTACGAGCAGTACTTC	CASSTSDRGPYEQYF
TRBV24-1	.	TRBJ2-2	.	TGTGCCACCAGTGGAACACTAGCACCCACCGGGGAGCTGTTTTTT	CATSGTLAPTGELFF
TRBV30	TRBD1	TRBJ1-6	.	TGTGCCTGGAGTGGACAGGGTGTGGGTTCACCCCTCCACTTT	CAWSGQGVGSPLHF
TRBV30	.	TRBJ2-6	.	TGTGCCTGGGCAGGGGCTGGGGCCAACGTCCTGACTTTC	CAWAGAGANVLTF
TRBV9	TRBD1	TRBJ2-5	.	TGTGCCAGCAGCGTAGTCCCAGCAGGGGGCCTGGAGACCCAGTACTTC	CASSVVPAGGLETQYF
TRBV6-4	.	TRBJ2-7	few	TGTGCCAGCATTAAACACAGGGAGGAGCCCTACGAGCAGTACTTC	CASIKHREEPYEQYF
TRBV19	TRBD1	TRBJ1-6	few	TGTGCCAGTAGTACAGGGGGTCGGCTGAATTCACCCCTCCACTTT	CASSTGGRLNSPLHF
TRBV5-6	.	TRBJ1-5	.	TGTGCCAGCAGCGCCGGAAGAGGGCTCAGCAATCAGCCCCAGCATTTT	CASSAGRGLSNQPQHF
TRBV4-1	.	TRBJ2-1	.	TGCGCCAGCAGCCAAGGGATAGGCACGGGATTCGGGAATGAGCAGTTCTTC	CASSQGIGTGFGNEQFF
TRBV30	.	TRBJ2-7	.	TGTGCCTGGAGTGTACAAGGGAAGAGTTACGAGCAGTACTTC	CAWSVQGKSYEQYF
TRBV5-6	TRBD1	TRBJ2-7	.	TGTGCCAGCAGCCGCGGACAGGGCTCCTACGAGCAGTACTTC	CASSRGQGSYEQYF
TRBV7-9	.	TRBJ1-1	.	TGTGCCAGCAGCCCATCCGTTTACACTGAAGCTTTCTTT	CASSPSVYTEAFF
TRBV28	TRBD1	TRBJ2-7	.	TGTGCCAGCACCTCGGACAGGTACTACGAGCAGTACTTC	CASTSDRYYEQYF
TRBV2	.	TRBJ1-1	.	TGTGCCAGCAGTGAAGAGGGGAGTATGAGGACTGAAGCTTTCTTT	CASSEEGSMRTEAFF
TRBV11-2	.	TRBJ2-3	.	TGTGCCAGCAGCTTAGTGGCTAGAAGCACAGATACGCAGTATTTT	CASSLVARSTDTQYF
TRBV4-1	TRBD1	TRBJ2-7	.	TGCGCCAGCAGCCAAGATCTGGACAGGCCCTACGAGCAGTACTTC	CASSQDLDRPYEQYF
TRBV5-5	TRBD1	TRBJ1-4	.	TGTGCCAGCAGCCCCCTCGGCGGGACAGGGAATGAAAAACTGTTTTTT	CASSPLGGTGNEKLFF
TRBV5-1	.	TRBJ1-5	.	TGCGCCAGCAGTCCGGGTCCGGGACAAATCAATCAGCCCCAGCATTTT	CASSPGPGQINQPQHF
TRBV4-1	.	TRBJ2-1	.	TGCGCCAGCAGCCAAGGAGTGGGGAGATCCTACAATGAGCAGTTCTTC	CASSQGVGRSYNEQFF
TRBV10-2	TRBD2	TRBJ2-7	.	TGCGCCAGCAGGGCTCTAGCGGGAGAGATCTACGAGCAGTACTTC	CASRALAGEIYEQYF
TRBV20-1	.	TRBJ1-2	.	TGCAGTGCTAGAGATGTAAATGGCTACACCTTC	CSARDVNGYTF
TRBV24-1	.	TRBJ2-3	.	TGTGCCACCCGTCCGAGGAGCGAATATCGCACAGATACGCAGTATTTT	CATRPRSEYRTDTQYF
TRBV5-6	.	TRBJ1-5	.	TGTGCCAGCAGCTTCCAGGGAGTAATACAGCCCCAGCATTTT	CASSFQGVIQPQHF
TRBV7-9	.	TRBJ1-5	.	TGTGCCAGCAGCTATAGCAATCAGCCCCAGCATTTT	CASSYSNQPQHF
TRBV19	.	TRBJ2-3	.	TGTGCCAGTCAACTACAGGGAGGCGGAGATACGCAGTATTTT	CASQLQGGGDTQYF
TRBV7-8	TRBD1	TRBJ2-1	.	TGTGCCAGCAGCTTAGAGACAGGGAGTAGGTTCTTC	CASSLETGSRFF
TRBV5-1	TRBD2	TRBJ2-3	.	TGCGCCAGCAGGACTAGCGGGAGTTCGGGTGGGACAGATACGCAGTATTTT	CASRTSGSSGGTDTQYF
TRBV5-6	.	TRBJ2-7	.	TGTGCCAGCAGCCCGGGTGCCTACGAGCAGTACTTC	CASSPGAYEQYF
TRBV30	.	TRBJ1-2	.	TGTGCCTGGAGTTCCCCCCCGTCAGGGGCCTATGGCTACACCTTC	CAWSSPPSGAYGYTF
TRBV15	.	TRBJ2-7	.	TGTGCCACCAGCAGAGATCGGGGGATCTCCTACGAGCAGTACTTC	CATSRDRGISYEQYF